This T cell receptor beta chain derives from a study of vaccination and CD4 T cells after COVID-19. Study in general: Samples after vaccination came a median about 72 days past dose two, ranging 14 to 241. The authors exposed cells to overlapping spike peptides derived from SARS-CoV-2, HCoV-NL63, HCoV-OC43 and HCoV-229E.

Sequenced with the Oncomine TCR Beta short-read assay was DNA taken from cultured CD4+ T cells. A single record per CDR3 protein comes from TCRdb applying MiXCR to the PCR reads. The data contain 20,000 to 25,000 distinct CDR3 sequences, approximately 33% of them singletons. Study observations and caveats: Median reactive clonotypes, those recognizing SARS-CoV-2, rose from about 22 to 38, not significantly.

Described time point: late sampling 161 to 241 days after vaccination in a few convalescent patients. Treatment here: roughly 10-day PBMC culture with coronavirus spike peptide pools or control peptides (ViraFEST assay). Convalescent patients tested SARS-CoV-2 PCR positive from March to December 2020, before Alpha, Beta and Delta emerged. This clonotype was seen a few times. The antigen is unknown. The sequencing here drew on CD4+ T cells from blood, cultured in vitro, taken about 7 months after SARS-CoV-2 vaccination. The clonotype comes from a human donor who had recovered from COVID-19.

The CDR3 loop is CASSFSSHSYEQYF. The DNA of the CDR3 is TGTGCCAGCAGTTTTTCCAGTCACTCCTACGAGCAGTACTTC. The chain couples TRBV27 to TRBJ2-7; D not certain. Germline V gene sequence: CDR1 MNHEY, CDR2 SMNVEV (reference sequence). V was clipped by 3 bases and J by 0 bases, with 9 bases between them. The CDR3 extends over 14 amino acids.